Presented here are 11 T cell receptor beta chains from one specimen sequenced in a study of cytomegalovirus exposure and HLA in healthy donors. Assay: immunoSEQ multiplex PCR; the TCRdb copy retains only in-frame clones and omits some. The table records roughly 150,000 clones, about nine tenths of them present only once. The sequenced sample consisted of PBMCs. These receptor sequences come from a woman aged 18-29 years in good health and CMV-seropositive.

This chain links TRBV9 with TRBJ2-1; D not resolved. V was cut by 0 bases and J by 3 bases, with 7 bases left in between. The CDR3 runs to 14 residues. Germline V CDR1 and CDR2: SGDLS, YYNGEE. The chain's CDR3 is CASSVDPGYNEQFF. The CDR3 coding sequence is TGTGCCAGCAGCGTAGACCCCGGCTACAATGAGCAGTTCTTC.

This clone was detected only once. The chain has TRBV28 and TRBJ1-1, with 7 nucleotides matching TRBD1. V trimming: 4 bases; J trimming: 2 bases; junction bases outside the gene matches: 10. This CDR3 region has 16 residues. The germline V gene has CDR1 MDHEN and CDR2 SYDVKM. CDR3: CASSSPLGTVNTEAFF. The CDR3 region has the DNA TGTGCCAGCAGTTCCCCCCTTGGGACAGTTAACACTGAAGCTTTCTTT.

V is TRBV9 and J is TRBJ2-1; 13 bases match TRBD2. The CDR3 covers 16 residues. Germline CDR1 reads SGDLS; CDR2 reads YYNGEE. J was trimmed by 5 bases and V by 4 bases; bases with no gene match: 6. CDR3 amino acids: CASSPTGTSGNNEQFF. Written as DNA, the CDR3 is TGTGCCAGCAGCCCCACCGGGACTAGCGGGAACAATGAGCAGTTCTTC. Full variable domain (remainder filled in from reference TRBV9 and TRBJ2-1): DSGVTQTPKHLITATGQRVTLRCSPRSGDLSVYWYQQSLDQGLQFLIQYYNGEERAKGNILERFSAQQFPDLHSELNLSSLELGDSALYFCASSPTGTSGNNEQFFGPGTRLTVL.

This clone appeared a single time. V usage is TRBV2 and J usage is TRBJ1-4; the D gene is possibly TRBD1 (5 bases). Germline lookup yields CDR1 SNHLY and CDR2 FYNNEI. The V and J ends lost 6 bases and 2 bases respectively, with 13 bases between them. This CDR3 spans 15 amino acids. This CDR3 is CASSQGGKTNEKLFF. In DNA, the CDR3 is TGTGCCAGCAGCCAGGGTGGTAAGACTAATGAAAAACTGTTTTTT.

The gene calls are TRBV6-6 and TRBJ2-1; 8 bases fit TRBD1. In germline, CDR1 is MNHNY, CDR2 SVGAGI (reference sequence). The CDR3 totals 15 residues. The J segment lost 6 bases and the V segment lost 2 bases, leaving 6 bases of the junction unmatched. CDR3 in DNA: TGTGCCAGCAGTTACCAGGGGGCGGTTCGCAATGAGCAGTTCTTC. This encodes CASSYQGAVRNEQFF.

The chain couples TRBV9 to TRBJ2-1, with D possibly matching TRBD2 (6 bases). V was cut by 3 bases and J by 5 bases, with 18 bases left in between. The CDR3 contains 16 residues. Germline CDR1 is SGDLS and CDR2 is YYNGEE. CDR3 in DNA: TGTGCCAGCAGCGCCCAATTGAGAGCGGGCAACAATGAGCAGTTCTTC. Its translation is CASSAQLRAGNNEQFF.

Comments on this clone: In the same sample, other DNA sequences code for this CDR3. The rearrangement uses TRBV27 and TRBJ2-3; TRBD2 aligns across 8 bases. The CDR3 is made up of 13 amino acids. The ends lost 6 bases at V and 1 base at J; junction bases unmatched: 0. Germline CDR1 MNHEY, CDR2 SMNVEV (reference sequence). CDR3 residues: CASRTSGTDTQYF. In DNA, the CDR3 is TGTGCCAGCAGGACTAGCGGCACAGATACGCAGTATTTT.

The J gene is TRBJ2-1, the V gene TRBV27; D unclear. The CDR3 is made up of 14 amino acids. The germline V and J ends were trimmed by 3 bases and 4 bases, with 10 bases remaining between them. Germline-derived CDR1 and CDR2 are MNHEY and SMNVEV (reference sequence). CDR3 sequence (DNA): TGTGCCAGCAGTTTCTCCGCAGATTACAATGAGCAGTTCTTC. This codes for CASSFSADYNEQFF.

This clone was detected only a few times. The chain employs TRBV6-1 and TRBJ2-1; 9 bases line up with TRBD2. Germline V CDR1 and CDR2: MNHNS, SASEGT. J was trimmed by 8 bases and V by 5 bases; bases with no gene match: 10. The CDR3 is 15 amino acids. Here the CDR3 reads CASSLTSGSVHEQFF. Written as DNA, the CDR3 is TGTGCCAGCAGTTTGACTAGCGGCAGCGTCCATGAGCAGTTCTTC.

The chain carries TRBV23-1 and TRBJ1-2, with 8 bases that match TRBD1. TRBV23-1 falls under the ORF class, with uncertain function. The CDR3 runs 14 residues. V lost 4 bases and J lost 4; bases outside the gene matches: 5. Written as DNA, the CDR3 is TGCGCCAGCAGTCTAATACAGGGGGGCTATGGCTACACCTTC. Translation: CASSLIQGGYGYTF.

V gene TRBV5-1 combines with J gene TRBJ1-4; TRBD1 matches 7 bases. CDR3 size: 16 residues. J was trimmed by 3 bases and V by 7 bases; bases with no gene match: 12. Germline assignment: CDR1 SGHRS and CDR2 YFSETQ. In DNA form, the CDR3 reads TGCGCCAGCGCCCCCGCGACAGGGCAGGCTAATGAAAAACTGTTTTTT. Its translation is CASAPATGQANEKLFF.